This T cell receptor (beta chain) was recorded in a study of blood T cell repertoires in COVID-19. The overall study: The study drew acute and convalescent COVID-19 samples from the United States, Italy and Spain. Nucleic acid was either cDNA or gDNA, and it came from T cells, B-cell-depleted T cells, or PBMCs.

V lost 1 base and J lost 0, with 10 bases in between. CDR3 size: 15 residues. How the authors handled the data: Nucleated cell counts were estimated from reference gene primer amplification. Sequencing was performed with immunoSEQ multiplex PCR; in TCRdb, only in-frame clones are kept and a portion is missing. The V and J calls and clone size are taken from that table; D and trimming were inferred from the DNA. The table lists roughly 100,000 clones, roughly nine tenths of them singletons. The TCR originated in a man aged 45-65 years with acute or convalescent COVID-19. Sequenced material: peripheral blood. The chain couples TRBV5-3 to TRBJ2-5; D is perhaps TRBD2 (5 bases). TRBV5-3 is an ORF for which the function is uncertain. CDR3 sequence: CARSLIRGYQETQYF. The CDR3 DNA follows: TGTGCCAGAAGCTTGATTCGGGGTTACCAAGAGACCCAGTACTTC.